This TCR beta chain was retrieved from a study of tumor and adjacent non-tumor tissue in lung cancer. For the study at large: Stage I to III disease affected 9 to 10 men and roughly 5 women aged 31 to 76. On average, productive TCRbeta reads reached roughly 4.2 million per sample. General study findings and limits: Patients with more diverse tumor TCRs had worse survival. Significantly higher TCR diversity was found in tumor than normal lung.

Concerning this clonotype: Its antigen is as yet unknown.

The CDR3 covers 14 residues. The germline gives CDR1 DFQATT, CDR2 SNEGSKA (reference sequence). Trimming cost V 4 bases and J 11 bases, with 21 bases left between them. The library came from three nested PCR rounds adapted from ARM-PCR protocols. TCRdb re-called the multiplex PCR reads with MiXCR, one entry per CDR3 protein. The sample lists 81,000 or so distinct CDR3 sequences; roughly 76% were seen once. No cell sorting was done before RNA was extracted from the tissue. The origin of this receptor is a woman between 45 and 65 years old with non-small cell lung cancer. The sample taken for sequencing was lung tumor tissue. V is TRBV20-1 and J is TRBJ2-1, with D possibly TRBD2 on 6 matching bases. The CDR3, as DNA: TGCAGTGCTAACTTCGGGGGAGGCTACAACAAGCAGTTCTTC. Amino acid sequence: CSANFGGGYNKQFF.